This T cell receptor beta chain was identified during a study of shared clonotypes between healthy human individuals. Study as a whole: The donor pool was made up of two women and a few men aged 18 to 49.

In germline, CDR1 is SGDLS, CDR2 YYNGEE. The ends lost 0 bases at V and 6 bases at J; junction bases unmatched: 8. There are 16 residues in the CDR3. Concerning this clone: The target antigen is unknown.

Data came from immunoSEQ multiplex PCR; TCRdb stores just in-frame clones and leaves some out. Of 500,000 to 700,000 clones detected, 85% to 95% appear once; the ten largest clones hold approximately 0.11%. Study results and caveats: The study found roughly 5% of naive CD4 clonotypes shared across four donors. The study sampled only blood, and tissue repertoires likely differ.

Naivety among CD8 cells was defined by CD45RO negativity and positive CCR7 selection, thereby excluding terminally differentiated effector memory CD45RA+ cells. The clonotype originates from a woman in her 30s in good health. Sequencing was carried out using naive CD8+ T cells sorted from blood. The chain employs TRBV9 and TRBJ2-1; TRBD2 matches 8 bases. CDR3 loop: CASSVEHGRGSNEQFF. CDR3 sequence (DNA): TGTGCCAGCAGCGTAGAACACGGGAGGGGTTCCAATGAGCAGTTCTTC.